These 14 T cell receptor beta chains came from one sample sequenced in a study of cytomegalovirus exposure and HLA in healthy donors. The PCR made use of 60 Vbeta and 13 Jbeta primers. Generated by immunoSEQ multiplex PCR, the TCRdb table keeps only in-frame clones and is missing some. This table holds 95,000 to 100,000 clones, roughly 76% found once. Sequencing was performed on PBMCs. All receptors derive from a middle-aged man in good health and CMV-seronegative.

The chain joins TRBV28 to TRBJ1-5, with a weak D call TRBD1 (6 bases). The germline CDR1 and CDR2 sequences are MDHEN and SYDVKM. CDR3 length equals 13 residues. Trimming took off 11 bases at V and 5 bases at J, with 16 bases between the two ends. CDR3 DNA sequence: TGTGCCTGCAATCGACAGGAGTATCAGCCCCAGCATTTT. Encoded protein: CACNRQEYQPQHF.

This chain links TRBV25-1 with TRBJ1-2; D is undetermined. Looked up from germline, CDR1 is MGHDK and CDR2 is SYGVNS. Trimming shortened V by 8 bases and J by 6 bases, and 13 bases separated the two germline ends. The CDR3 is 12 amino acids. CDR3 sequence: CASGTWRDGYTF. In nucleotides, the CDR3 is TGTGCCAGCGGAACGTGGAGGGATGGCTACACCTTC.

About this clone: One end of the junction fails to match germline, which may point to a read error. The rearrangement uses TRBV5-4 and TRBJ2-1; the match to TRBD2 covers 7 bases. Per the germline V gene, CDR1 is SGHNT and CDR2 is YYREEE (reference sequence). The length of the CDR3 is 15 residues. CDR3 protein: CASTLGTIPYNEQFF. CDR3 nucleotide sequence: TGTGCCAGCACCTTGGGGACTATCCCCTACAATGAGCAGTTCTTC.

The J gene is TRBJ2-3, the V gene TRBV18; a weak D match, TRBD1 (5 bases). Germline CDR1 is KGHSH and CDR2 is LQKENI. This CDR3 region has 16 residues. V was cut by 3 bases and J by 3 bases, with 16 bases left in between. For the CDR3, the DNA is TGTGCCAGCTCACCGACGACAGTGGCAAAAACAGATACGCAGTATTTT. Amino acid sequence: CASSPTTVAKTDTQYF.

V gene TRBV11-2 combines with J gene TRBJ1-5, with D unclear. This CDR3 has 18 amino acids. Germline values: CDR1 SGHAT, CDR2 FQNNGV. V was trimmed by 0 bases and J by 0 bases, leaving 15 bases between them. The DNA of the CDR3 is TGTGCCAGCAGCTTAGAGGCAGGACTACCCTCTAGCAATCAGCCCCAGCATTTT. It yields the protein CASSLEAGLPSSNQPQHF.

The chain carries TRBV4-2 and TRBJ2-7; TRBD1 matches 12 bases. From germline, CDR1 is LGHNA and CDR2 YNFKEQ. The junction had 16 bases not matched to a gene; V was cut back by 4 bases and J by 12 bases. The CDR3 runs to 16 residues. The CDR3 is CASSPNWDRGRQFPYF. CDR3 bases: TGTGCCAGCAGCCCAAACTGGGACAGGGGGCGCCAGTTTCCGTACTTC.

The CDR3 DNA follows: TGTGCAAGTCGCTTAGCGCGCGGGAAGAGATCCTACGAGCAGTACTTC. This sequence encodes CASRLARGKRSYEQYF. The J gene is TRBJ2-7, the V gene TRBV12-2; no check of the table's D call, TRBD2, against the DNA was made. TRBV12-2 is noted as a pseudogene. CDR3 size: 16 residues.

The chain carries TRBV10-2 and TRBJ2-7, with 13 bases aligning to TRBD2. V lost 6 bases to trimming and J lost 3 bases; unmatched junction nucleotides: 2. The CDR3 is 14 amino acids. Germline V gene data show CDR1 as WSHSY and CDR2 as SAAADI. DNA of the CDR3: TGCGCCAGCAGGCGACTAGCGGGAGGCTACGAGCAGTACTTC. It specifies CASRRLAGGYEQYF.

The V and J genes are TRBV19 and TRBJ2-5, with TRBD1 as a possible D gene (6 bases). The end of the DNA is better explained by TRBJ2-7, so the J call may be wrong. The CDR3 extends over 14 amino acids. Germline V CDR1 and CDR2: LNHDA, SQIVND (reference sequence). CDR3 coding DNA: TGTGCCAGTAGTGAAACCGGGACAAGCTACGAGCAGTACTTC. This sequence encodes CASSETGTSYEQYF.

The CDR3: CASGLGLDRVDGYTF. The CDR3 DNA reads TGTGCTAGTGGTTTGGGACTCGACAGGGTGGATGGCTACACCTTC. The V gene is TRBV12-5, the J gene TRBJ1-2; 7 bases are a match to TRBD1. After removal of 1 base from V and 6 bases from J, the junction contained 8 bases not matched to a gene. Germline assignment: CDR1 LGHNT and CDR2 FRNRAP. This CDR3 has 15 amino acids.

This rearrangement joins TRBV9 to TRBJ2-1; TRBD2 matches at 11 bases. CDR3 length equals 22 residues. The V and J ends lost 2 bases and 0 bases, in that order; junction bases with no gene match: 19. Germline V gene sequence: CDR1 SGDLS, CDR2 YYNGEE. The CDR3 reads CASSVGTGTSGYSVTSYNEQFF. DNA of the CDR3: TGTGCCAGCAGCGTCGGGACCGGGACTAGCGGCTATTCCGTTACCTCCTACAATGAGCAGTTCTTC.

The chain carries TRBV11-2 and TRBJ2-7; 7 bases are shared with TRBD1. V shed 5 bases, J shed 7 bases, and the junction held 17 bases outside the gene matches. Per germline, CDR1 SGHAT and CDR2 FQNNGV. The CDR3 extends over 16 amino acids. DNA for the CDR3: TGTGCCAGCAGCCCCAAGAAACAGGGGTTCCTGGGGGAGCAGTACTTC. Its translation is CASSPKKQGFLGEQYF. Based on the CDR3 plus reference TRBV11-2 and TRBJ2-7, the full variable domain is EAGVAQSPRYKIIEKRQSVAFWCNPISGHATLYWYQQILGQGPKLLIQFQNNGVVDDSQLPKDRFSAERLKGVDSTLKIQPAKLEDSAVYLCASSPKKQGFLGEQYFGPGTRLTVT.

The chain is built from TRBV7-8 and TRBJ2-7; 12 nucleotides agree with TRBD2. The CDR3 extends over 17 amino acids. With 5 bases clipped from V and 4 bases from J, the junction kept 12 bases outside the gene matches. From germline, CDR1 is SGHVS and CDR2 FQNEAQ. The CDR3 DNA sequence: TGTGCCAGCAGCCAGAGGACCGGGACTAGCGGGTCGTACGAGCAGTACTTC. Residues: CASSQRTGTSGSYEQYF.

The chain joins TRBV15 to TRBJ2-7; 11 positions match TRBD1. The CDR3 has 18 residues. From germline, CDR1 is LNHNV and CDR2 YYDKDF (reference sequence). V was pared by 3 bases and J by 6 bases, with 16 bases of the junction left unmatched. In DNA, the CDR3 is TGTGCCACCAGCAGTACCCTCTTCCGGGACAGGGGGTTTGGCGAGCAGTACTTC. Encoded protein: CATSSTLFRDRGFGEQYF.